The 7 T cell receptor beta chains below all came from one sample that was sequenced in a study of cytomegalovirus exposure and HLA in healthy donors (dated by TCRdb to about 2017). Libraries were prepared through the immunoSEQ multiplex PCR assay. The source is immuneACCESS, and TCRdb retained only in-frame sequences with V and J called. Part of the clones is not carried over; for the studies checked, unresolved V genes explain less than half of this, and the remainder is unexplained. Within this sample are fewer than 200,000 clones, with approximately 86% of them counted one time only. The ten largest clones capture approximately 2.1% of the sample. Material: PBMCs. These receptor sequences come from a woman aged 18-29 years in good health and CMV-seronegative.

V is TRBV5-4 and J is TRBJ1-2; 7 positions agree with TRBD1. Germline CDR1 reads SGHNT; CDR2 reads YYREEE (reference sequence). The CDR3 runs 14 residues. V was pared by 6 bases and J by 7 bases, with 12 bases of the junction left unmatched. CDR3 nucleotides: TGTGCCAGCACCCACTTACAGGGGACGGGTGGCTACACCTTC. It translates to CASTHLQGTGGYTF.

The CDR3 DNA reads as TGTGCCAGCAGCCCGACAGGGATGAACACTGAAGCTTTCTTT. Residues: CASSPTGMNTEAFF. J is TRBJ1-1 and V is TRBV7-9, with 7 bases matching TRBD1. J gave up 0 bases and V 5 bases, and 3 bases lay outside the gene matches. The CDR3 has 14 amino acids. Germline V gene sequence: CDR1 SEHNR, CDR2 FQNEAQ (reference sequence). Looking up the rest from reference TRBV7-9 and TRBJ1-1 gives the full variable domain: DTGVSQNPRHKITKRGQNVTFRCDPISEHNRLYWYRQTLGQGPEFLTYFQNEAQLEKSRLLSDRFSAERPKGSFSTLEIQRTEQGDSAMYLCASSPTGMNTEAFFGQGTRLTVV.

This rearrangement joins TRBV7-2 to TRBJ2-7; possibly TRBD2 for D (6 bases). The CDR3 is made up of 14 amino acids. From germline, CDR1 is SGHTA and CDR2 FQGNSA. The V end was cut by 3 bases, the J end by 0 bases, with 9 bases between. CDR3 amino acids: CASSFFGGSYEQYF. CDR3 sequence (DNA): TGTGCCAGCAGCTTTTTCGGGGGCTCCTACGAGCAGTACTTC.

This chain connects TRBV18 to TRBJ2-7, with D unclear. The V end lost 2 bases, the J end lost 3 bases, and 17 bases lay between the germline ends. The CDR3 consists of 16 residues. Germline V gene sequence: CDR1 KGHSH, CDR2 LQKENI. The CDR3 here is CASSPGVESANYEQYF. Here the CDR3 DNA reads TGTGCCAGCTCACCAGGTGTAGAATCAGCGAACTACGAGCAGTACTTC.

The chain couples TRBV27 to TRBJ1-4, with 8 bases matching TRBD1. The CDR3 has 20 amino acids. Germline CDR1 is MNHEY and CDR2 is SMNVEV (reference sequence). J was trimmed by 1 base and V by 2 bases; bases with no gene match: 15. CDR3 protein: CASSLNPWQGADGTNEKLFF. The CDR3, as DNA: TGTGCCAGCAGTTTAAACCCCTGGCAGGGGGCCGATGGAACTAATGAAAAACTGTTTTTT.

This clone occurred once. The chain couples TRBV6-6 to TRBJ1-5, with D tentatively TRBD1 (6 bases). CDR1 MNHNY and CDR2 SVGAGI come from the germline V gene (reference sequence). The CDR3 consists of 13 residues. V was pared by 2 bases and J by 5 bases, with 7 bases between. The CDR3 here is CASSYTGYQPQHF. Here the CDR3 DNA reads TGTGCCAGCAGTTACACAGGGTATCAGCCCCAGCATTTT.

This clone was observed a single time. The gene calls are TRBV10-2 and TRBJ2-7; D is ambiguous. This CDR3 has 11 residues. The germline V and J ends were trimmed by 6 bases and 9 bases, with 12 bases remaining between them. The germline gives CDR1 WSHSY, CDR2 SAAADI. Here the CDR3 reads CASRQNSLQYF. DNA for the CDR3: TGCGCCAGCAGACAGAACAGTCTGCAGTACTTC.